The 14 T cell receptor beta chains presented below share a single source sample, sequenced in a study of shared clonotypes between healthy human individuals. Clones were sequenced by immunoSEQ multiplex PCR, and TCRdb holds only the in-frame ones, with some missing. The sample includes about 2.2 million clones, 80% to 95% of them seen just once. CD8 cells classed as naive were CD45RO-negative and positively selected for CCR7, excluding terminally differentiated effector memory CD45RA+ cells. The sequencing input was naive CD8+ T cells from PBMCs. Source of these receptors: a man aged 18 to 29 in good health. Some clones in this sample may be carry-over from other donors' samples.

Here the CDR3 DNA reads TGTGCCAGCAGGGGGCAGGGGGCTGGAAACACCATATATTTT. Its translation is CASRGQGAGNTIYF. The genes are TRBV2 and TRBJ1-3, with 7 bases fitting TRBD1. The CDR3 is made up of 14 amino acids. Per germline, CDR1 SNHLY and CDR2 FYNNEI. V lost 6 bases, J lost 2 bases, and 4 bases stayed unmatched.

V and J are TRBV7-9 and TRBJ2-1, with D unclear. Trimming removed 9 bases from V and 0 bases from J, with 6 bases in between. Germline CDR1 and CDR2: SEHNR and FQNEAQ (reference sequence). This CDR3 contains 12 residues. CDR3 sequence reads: CARRNSYNEQFF. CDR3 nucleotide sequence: TGTGCCAGAAGGAACTCCTACAATGAGCAGTTCTTC.

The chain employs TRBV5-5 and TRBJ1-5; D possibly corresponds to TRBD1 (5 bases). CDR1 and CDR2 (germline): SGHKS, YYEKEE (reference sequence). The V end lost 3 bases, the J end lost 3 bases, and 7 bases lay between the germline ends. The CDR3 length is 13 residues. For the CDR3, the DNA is TGTGCCAGCAGCTGGGACGTCAATCAGCCCCAGCATTTT. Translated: CASSWDVNQPQHF.

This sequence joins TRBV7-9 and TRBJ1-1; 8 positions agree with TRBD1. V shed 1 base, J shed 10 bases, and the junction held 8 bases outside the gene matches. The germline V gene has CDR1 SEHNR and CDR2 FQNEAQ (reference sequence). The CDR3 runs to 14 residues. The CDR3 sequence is CASSLVMDRARAFF. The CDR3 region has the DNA TGTGCCAGCAGCTTAGTTATGGACAGGGCGCGAGCTTTCTTT. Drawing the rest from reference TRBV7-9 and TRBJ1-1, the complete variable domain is DTGVSQNPRHKITKRGQNVTFRCDPISEHNRLYWYRQTLGQGPEFLTYFQNEAQLEKSRLLSDRFSAERPKGSFSTLEIQRTEQGDSAMYLCASSLVMDRARAFFGQGTRLTVV.

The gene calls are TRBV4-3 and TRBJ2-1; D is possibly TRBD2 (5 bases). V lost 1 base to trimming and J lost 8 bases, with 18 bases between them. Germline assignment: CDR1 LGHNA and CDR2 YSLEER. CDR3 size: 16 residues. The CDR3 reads CASSQVSSGIGDEQFF. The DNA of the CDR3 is TGCGCCAGCAGCCAAGTATCGTCGGGGATTGGCGATGAGCAGTTCTTC.

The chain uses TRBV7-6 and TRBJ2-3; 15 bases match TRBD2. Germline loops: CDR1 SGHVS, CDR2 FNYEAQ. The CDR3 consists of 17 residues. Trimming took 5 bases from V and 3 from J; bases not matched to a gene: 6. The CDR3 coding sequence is TGTGCCAGCAGCCAGGGACTAGCGGGAGGTTTAACAGATACGCAGTATTTT. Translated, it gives CASSQGLAGGLTDTQYF.

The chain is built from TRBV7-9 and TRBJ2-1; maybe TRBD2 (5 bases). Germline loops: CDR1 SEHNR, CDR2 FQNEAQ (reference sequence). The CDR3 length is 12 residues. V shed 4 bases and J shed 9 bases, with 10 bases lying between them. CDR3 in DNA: TGTGCCAGCAGCTACCCCCTAGCTGAGCAGTTCTTC. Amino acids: CASSYPLAEQFF.

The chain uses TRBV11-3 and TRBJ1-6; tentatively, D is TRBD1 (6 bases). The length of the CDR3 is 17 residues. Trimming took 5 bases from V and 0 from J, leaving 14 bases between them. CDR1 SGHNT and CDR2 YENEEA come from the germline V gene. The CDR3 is CASSIGGRSSYNSPLHF. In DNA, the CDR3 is TGTGCCAGCAGCATCGGGGGGCGATCCTCCTATAATTCACCCCTCCACTTT.

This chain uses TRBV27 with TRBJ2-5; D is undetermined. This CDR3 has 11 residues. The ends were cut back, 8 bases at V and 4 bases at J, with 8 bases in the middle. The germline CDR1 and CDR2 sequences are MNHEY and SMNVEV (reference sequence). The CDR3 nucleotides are TGTGCCAGCGCTTTTGGAGAGACCCAGTACTTC. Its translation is CASAFGETQYF.

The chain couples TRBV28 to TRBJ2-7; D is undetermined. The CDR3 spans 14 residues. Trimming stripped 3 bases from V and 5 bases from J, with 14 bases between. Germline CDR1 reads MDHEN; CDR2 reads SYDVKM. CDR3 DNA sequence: TGTGCCAGCAGTTTTTCGGGCAGCCCACACGAGCAGTACTTC. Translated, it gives CASSFSGSPHEQYF.

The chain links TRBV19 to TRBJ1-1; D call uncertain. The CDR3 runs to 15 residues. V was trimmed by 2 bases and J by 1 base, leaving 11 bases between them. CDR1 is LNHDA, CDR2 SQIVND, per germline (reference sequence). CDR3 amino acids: CASSIIASPNTEAFF. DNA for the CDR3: TGTGCCAGTAGTATAATCGCCAGCCCGAACACTGAAGCTTTCTTT.

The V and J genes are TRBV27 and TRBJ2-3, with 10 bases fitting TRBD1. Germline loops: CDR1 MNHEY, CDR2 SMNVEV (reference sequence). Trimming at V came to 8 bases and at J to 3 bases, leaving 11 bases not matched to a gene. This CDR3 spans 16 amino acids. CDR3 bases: TGTGCCAGCGGCCGGGACAGGGGTTTTGGAACAGATACGCAGTATTTT. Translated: CASGRDRGFGTDTQYF.

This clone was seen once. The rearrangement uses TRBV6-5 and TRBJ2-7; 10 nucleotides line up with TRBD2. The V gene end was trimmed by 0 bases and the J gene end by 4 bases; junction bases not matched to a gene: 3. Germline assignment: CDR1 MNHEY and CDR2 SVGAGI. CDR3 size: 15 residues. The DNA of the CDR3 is TGTGCCAGCAGTTACTCCGCGGGACTAGCGTACGAGCAGTACTTC. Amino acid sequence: CASSYSAGLAYEQYF.

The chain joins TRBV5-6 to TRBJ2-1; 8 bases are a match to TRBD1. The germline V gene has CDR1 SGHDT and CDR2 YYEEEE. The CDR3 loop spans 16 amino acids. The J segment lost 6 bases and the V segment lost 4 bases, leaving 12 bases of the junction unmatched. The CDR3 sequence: CASSEGQVYLTNEQFF. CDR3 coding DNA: TGTGCCAGCAGCGAGGGACAGGTCTACTTAACCAATGAGCAGTTCTTC.